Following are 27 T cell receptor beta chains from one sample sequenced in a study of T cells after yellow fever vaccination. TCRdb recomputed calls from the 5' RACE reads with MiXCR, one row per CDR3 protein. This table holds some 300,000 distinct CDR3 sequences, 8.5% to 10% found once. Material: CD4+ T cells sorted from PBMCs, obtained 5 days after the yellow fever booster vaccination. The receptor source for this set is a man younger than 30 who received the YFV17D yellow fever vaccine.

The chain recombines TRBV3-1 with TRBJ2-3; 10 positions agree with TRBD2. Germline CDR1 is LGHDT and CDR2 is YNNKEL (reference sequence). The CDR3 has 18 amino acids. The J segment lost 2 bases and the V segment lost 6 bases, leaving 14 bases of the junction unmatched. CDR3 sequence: CASSRKSLAGAITDTQYF. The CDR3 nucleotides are TGTGCCAGCAGTCGAAAGTCCCTAGCGGGGGCCATCACAGATACGCAGTATTTT.

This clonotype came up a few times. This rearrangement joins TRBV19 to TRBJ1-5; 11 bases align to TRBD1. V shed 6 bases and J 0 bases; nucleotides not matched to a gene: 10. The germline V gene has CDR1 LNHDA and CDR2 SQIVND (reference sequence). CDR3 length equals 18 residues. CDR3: CASRPGQGGLYSNQPQHF. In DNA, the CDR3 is TGTGCCAGTAGGCCGGGACAGGGGGGATTATATAGCAATCAGCCCCAGCATTTT.

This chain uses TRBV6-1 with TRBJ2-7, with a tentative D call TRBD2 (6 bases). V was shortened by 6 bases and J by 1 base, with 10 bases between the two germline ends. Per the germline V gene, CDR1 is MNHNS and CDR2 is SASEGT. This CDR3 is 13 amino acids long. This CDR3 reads CASRGLSSYEQYV. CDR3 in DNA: TGTGCCAGCAGGGGACTGAGTTCCTACGAGCAGTACGTC.

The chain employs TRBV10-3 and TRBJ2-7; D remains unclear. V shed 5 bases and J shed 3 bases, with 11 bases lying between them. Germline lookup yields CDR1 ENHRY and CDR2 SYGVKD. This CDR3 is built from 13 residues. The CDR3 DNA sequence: TGTGCCATCAGTAAAGGGAAGGACTACGAGCAGTACGTC. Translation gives CAISKGKDYEQYV.

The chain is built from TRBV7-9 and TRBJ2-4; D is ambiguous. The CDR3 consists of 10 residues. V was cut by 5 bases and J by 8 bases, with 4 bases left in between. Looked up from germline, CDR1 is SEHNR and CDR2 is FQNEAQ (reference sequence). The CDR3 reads CASSGDIQYF. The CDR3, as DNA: TGTGCCAGCAGCGGGGACATTCAGTACTTC.

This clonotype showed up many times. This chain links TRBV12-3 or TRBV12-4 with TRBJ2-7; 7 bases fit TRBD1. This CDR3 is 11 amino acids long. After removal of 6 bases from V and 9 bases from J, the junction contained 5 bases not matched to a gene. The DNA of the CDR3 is TGTGCCAGCAGCGCGCGGACAGGGCAGTACTTC. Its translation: CASSARTGQYF.

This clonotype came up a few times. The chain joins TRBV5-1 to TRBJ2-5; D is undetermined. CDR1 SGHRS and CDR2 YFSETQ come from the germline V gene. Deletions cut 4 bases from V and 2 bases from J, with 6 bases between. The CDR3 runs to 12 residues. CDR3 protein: CASSQPQETQYF. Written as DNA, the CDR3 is TGCGCCAGCAGCCAACCACAAGAGACCCAGTACTTC.

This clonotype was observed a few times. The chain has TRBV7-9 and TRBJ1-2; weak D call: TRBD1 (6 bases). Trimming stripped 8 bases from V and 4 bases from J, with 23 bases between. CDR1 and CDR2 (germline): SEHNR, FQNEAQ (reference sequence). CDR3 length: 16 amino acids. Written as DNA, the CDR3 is TGTGCCAGCGGCCAGTTCTCAGGGGTTGAGGTCTATGGCTACACCTTC. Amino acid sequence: CASGQFSGVEVYGYTF.

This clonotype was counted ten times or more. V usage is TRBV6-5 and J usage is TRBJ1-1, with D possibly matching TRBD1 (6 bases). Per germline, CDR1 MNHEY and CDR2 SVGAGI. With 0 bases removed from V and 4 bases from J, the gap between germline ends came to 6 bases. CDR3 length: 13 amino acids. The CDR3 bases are TGTGCCAGCAGTTACTCAGGGGGCACTGAAGCTTTCTTT. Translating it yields CASSYSGGTEAFF.

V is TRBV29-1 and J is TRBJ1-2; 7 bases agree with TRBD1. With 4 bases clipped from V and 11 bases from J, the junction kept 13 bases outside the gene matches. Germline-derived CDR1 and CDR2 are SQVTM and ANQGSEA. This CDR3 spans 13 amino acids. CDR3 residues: CSVASPDRAPYTF. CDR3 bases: TGCAGCGTTGCCTCGCCCGACAGGGCGCCGTACACCTTC.

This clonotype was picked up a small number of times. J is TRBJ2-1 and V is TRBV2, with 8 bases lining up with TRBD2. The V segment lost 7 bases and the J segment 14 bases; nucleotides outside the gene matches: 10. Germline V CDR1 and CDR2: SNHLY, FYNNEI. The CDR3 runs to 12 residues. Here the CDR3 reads CASIYGGVLEFF. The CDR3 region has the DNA TGTGCCAGCATCTACGGGGGGGTCTTGGAGTTCTTC.

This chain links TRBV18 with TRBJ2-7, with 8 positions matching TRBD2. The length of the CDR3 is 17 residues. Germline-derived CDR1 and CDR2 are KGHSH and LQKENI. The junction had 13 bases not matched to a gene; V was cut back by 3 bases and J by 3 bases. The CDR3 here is CASSPRGGPHRRYEQYV. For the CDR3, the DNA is TGTGCCAGCTCACCTCGCGGGGGGCCCCACAGACGCTACGAGCAGTACGTC.

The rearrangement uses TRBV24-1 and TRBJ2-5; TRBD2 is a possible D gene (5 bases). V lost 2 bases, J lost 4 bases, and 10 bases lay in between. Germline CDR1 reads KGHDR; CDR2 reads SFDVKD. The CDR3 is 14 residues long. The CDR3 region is CATSDSRVGETQYF. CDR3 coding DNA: TGTGCCACCAGTGATTCGAGGGTTGGAGAGACCCAGTACTTC.

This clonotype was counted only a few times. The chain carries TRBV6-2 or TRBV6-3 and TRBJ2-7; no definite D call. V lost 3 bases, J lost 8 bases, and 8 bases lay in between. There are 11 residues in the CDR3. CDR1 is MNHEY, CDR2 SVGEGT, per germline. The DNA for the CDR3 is TGTGCCAGCAGTTATGGGCAAAAGCAGTACTTC. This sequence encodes CASSYGQKQYF.

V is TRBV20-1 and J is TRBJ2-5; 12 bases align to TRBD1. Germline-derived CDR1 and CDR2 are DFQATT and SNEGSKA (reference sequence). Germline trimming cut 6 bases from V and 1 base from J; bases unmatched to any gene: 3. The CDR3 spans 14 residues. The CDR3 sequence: CSARDRGPQETQYF. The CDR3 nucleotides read TGCAGTGCCAGGGACAGGGGGCCCCAAGAGACCCAGTACTTC.

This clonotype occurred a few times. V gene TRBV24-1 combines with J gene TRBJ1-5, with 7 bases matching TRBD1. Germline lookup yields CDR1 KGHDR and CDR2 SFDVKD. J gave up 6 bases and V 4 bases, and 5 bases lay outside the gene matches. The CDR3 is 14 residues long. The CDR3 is CATSEGTVGQPQHF. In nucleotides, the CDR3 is TGTGCCACCAGTGAAGGGACAGTCGGTCAGCCCCAGCATTTT.

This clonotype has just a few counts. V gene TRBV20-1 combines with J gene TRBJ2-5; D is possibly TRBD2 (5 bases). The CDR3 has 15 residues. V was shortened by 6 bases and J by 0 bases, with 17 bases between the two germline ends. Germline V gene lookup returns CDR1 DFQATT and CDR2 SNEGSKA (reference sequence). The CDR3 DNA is TGCAGTGCCATATTGAGGGCTTTGAACCAAGAGACCCAGTACTTC. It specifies CSAILRALNQETQYF.

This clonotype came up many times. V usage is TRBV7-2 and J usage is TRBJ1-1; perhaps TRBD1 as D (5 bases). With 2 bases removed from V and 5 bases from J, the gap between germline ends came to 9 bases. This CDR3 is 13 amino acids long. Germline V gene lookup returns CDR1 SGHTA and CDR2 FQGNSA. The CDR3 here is CASSLQGRTEAFF. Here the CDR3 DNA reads TGTGCCAGCAGCTTACAGGGCAGGACTGAAGCTTTCTTT.

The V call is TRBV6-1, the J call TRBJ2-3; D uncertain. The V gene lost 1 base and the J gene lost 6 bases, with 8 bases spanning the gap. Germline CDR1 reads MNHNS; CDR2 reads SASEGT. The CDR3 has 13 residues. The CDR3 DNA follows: TGTGCCAGCAGTGAAGTCGCGGAGGATACGCAGTATTTT. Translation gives CASSEVAEDTQYF.

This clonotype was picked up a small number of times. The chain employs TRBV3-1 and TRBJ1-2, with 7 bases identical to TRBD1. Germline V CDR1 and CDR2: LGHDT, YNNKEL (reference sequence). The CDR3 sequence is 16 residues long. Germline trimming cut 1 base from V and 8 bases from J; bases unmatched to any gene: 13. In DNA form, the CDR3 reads TGTGCCAGCAGCCAAGGAAAGGACAGGCGGCATGGGGGCTACACCTTC. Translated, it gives CASSQGKDRRHGGYTF.

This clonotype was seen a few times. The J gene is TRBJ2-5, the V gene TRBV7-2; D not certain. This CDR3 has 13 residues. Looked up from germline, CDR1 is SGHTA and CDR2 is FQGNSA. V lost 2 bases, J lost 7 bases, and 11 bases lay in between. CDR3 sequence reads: CASSLRMIATQYF. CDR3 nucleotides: TGTGCCAGCAGCTTACGGATGATCGCGACCCAGTACTTC.

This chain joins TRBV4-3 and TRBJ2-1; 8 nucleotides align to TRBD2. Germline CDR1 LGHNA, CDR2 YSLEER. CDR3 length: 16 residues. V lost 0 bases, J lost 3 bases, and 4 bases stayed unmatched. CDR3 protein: CASSQDIAGYYNEQFF. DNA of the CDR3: TGCGCCAGCAGCCAAGATATAGCGGGGTACTACAATGAGCAGTTCTTC.

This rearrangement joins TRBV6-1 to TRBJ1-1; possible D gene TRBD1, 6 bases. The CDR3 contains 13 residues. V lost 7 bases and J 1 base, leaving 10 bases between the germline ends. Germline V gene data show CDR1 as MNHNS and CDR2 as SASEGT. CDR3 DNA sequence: TGTGCCAGCAAACGAGGGGGGAACACTGAAGCTTTCTTT. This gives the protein CASKRGGNTEAFF.

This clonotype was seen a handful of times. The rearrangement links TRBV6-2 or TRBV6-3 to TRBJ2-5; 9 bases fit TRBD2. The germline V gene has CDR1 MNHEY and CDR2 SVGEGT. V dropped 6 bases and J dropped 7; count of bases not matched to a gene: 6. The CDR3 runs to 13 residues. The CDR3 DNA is TGTGCCAGCAGCAACCGACTAGCGGCGACCCAGTACTTC. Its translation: CASSNRLAATQYF.

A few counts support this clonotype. The CDR3 DNA follows: TGCGCCAGCAGCCAAAATTATCGGGTGAACACTGAAGCTTTCTTT. This encodes CASSQNYRVNTEAFF. This rearrangement joins TRBV4-1 to TRBJ1-1; D ambiguous. The germline CDR1 and CDR2 sequences are MGHRA and YSYEKL. V dropped 2 bases and J dropped 0 bases, with 10 bases sitting between them. The CDR3 is 15 amino acids.

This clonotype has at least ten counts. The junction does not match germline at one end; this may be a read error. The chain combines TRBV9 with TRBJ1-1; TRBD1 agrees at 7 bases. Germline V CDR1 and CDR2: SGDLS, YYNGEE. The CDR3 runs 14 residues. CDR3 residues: CASSVEEDRRNVLF. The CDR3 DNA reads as TGTGCCAGCAGCGTAGAAGAGGACAGGAGGAACGTTCTGTTT.

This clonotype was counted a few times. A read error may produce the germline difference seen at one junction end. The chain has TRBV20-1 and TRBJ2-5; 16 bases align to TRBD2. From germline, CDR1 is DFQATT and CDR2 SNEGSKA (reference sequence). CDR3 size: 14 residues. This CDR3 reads CSARPGTSGGVQGF. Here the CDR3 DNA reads TGCAGTGCTAGACCGGGGACTAGCGGGGGGGTCCAGGGCTTC.